This paragraph covers one T cell receptor beta chain sequence. In the authors' workflow: Estimates of nucleated cell counts were drawn from the amplification of reference gene primers. The repertoire was sequenced with immunoSEQ multiplex PCR; TCRdb's copy has only in-frame clones and lacks some. The V and J calls and clone size are taken from that table; D and trimming were inferred from the DNA. This sample has about 170,000 clones, with just under 85% found just once. V was pared by 7 bases and J by 0 bases, with 10 bases between. Germline V gene sequence: CDR1 MNHEY, CDR2 SVGAGI. The CDR3 length is 13 residues. These data are taken from a study of blood T cell repertoires in COVID-19.

The specimen sequenced was peripheral blood. The chain employs TRBV6-5 and TRBJ2-7; D is ambiguous. The TCR was taken from a man aged 35-49 years who had recovered from COVID-19. CDR3 bases: TGTGCCAGCATGCACAGAAACTCCTACGAGCAGTACTTC. Residues: CASMHRNSYEQYF.